This T cell receptor beta chain was sequenced during a study of cytomegalovirus exposure and HLA in healthy donors. Whole-study context: A later analysis reported the same platform for the roughly 120 validation repertoires and the 666 first-cohort repertoires. General study results and limits: In vitro checks showed that a few CMV-associated chains really do target CMV antigens. Clusters of TCRs from the first cohort tended to co-occur in the roughly 120 validation repertoires (as a later analysis found). Reports described diagnosis of cytomegalovirus status by the classifier as highly specific and sensitive.

The table came from immunoSEQ multiplex PCR; TCRdb's copy has only in-frame clones and leaves some out. The sample shows some 120,000 clones, under 90% of them seen only once. V was pared by 0 bases and J by 3 bases, with 2 bases of the junction left unmatched. The CDR3 totals 14 residues. The germline V gene has CDR1 GTSNPN and CDR2 SVGIG (reference sequence). With respect to this clone: The antigen remains unidentified.

What was sequenced was PBMCs. The chain links TRBV30 to TRBJ2-7; 10 bases are shared with TRBD1. The origin of this receptor is a woman aged 25 to 39 in good health and CMV-seronegative. CDR3 sequence reads: CAWSVGTGDYEQYF. The CDR3 DNA follows: TGTGCCTGGAGTGTAGGGACAGGGGACTACGAGCAGTACTTC.